What follows describes a single T cell receptor (beta chain). What it binds is not known. The table came from immunoSEQ multiplex PCR; TCRdb's copy has only in-frame clones and leaves some out. Among around 24,000 clones listed, 75% to 90% were seen once. The data derive from a study of lymphopenia after photon versus proton radiotherapy. Trimming removed 3 bases from V and 3 bases from J, with 4 bases in between. Looked up from germline, CDR1 is SGHVS and CDR2 is FQNEAQ. CDR3 length: 12 residues. Overall study results and limits: Proton therapy kept repertoires fairly stable, unlike photons, which gained effector/memory cells. Post-nadir TCR diversity decline inversely tracked overall survival among those who died. After the lymphocyte nadir, photon-treated repertoires showed oligoclonal expansion, especially of CD8+ Temra cells.

This clonotype was sampled from a man in his thirties or forties with gastric cancer. V and J are TRBV7-8 and TRBJ2-3; no definite D call. This sample comprised peripheral blood, obtained from a patient treated with photon-based radiotherapy. The CDR3: CASSFHTDTQYF. DNA of the CDR3: TGTGCCAGCAGCTTTCATACAGATACGCAGTATTTT.